What follows is one T cell receptor beta chain and its context. CDR3 length: 11 residues. In germline, CDR1 is SQVTM, CDR2 ANQGSEA. Trimming removed 5 bases at V and 8 bases at J, with 12 bases between. Sequencing used immunoSEQ multiplex PCR; TCRdb keeps in-frame clones, though not all of them. The table has approximately 250,000 clones, around 88% seen once. The data originate from a study of blood T cell repertoires in COVID-19. Study at large: Acute-phase and convalescent COVID-19 samples originated in the United States, Italy and Spain.

This sequence joins TRBV29-1 and TRBJ1-1; a possible D gene is TRBD1 (6 bases). This clonotype was sampled from a man aged 25-45 years with active or convalescent COVID-19. The sequenced sample was peripheral blood. The CDR3 DNA is TGCAGCGTTATTACGGACAGCGAAGCTTTCTTT. Translation: CSVITDSEAFF.